Each of the 28 T cell receptor beta chains below was sequenced from the same sample in a study of blood T cells in healthy people across ages. Next came a second PCR, run for about 7 to 12 cycles, which used a sample-barcoded 5' primer along with a J-beta primer mix. TCRdb reprocessed the 5' RACE reads with MiXCR, giving one entry per CDR3 protein. The table records some 370,000 distinct CDR3 sequences, 50% to 60% of them present only once. The sample was blood. The receptors stem from a man between 60 and 75 years old in good health.

This clonotype was picked up a small number of times. The chain has TRBV11-2 and TRBJ2-5, with a possible D match to TRBD1 (5 bases). Germline assignment: CDR1 SGHAT and CDR2 FQNNGV. The CDR3 extends over 15 amino acids. V dropped 1 base and J dropped 4 bases, with 13 bases sitting between them. The CDR3 DNA is TGTGCCAGCAGCTTAGGGACAACGGGTGGAGAGACCCAGTACTTC. Its translation is CASSLGTTGGETQYF.

The table lists this clonotype with many counts. The chain is built from TRBV12-3 or TRBV12-4 and TRBJ1-2; D not certain. This CDR3 is 11 amino acids long. V gave up 3 bases and J gave up 7 bases, with 6 bases separating them. CDR3 amino acids: CASSFLGGYTF. In DNA form, the CDR3 reads TGTGCCAGCAGTTTTCTAGGTGGCTACACCTTC.

J is TRBJ2-1 and V is TRBV7-3, with 7 bases fitting TRBD2. The CDR3 contains 15 residues. Germline lookup yields CDR1 SGHTA and CDR2 FQGTGA. V shed 6 bases, J shed 4 bases, and the junction held 9 bases outside the gene matches. The CDR3 DNA is TGTGCCAGCAGGTCCGGGACTACCGGATACAATGAGCAGTTCTTC. It is translated as CASRSGTTGYNEQFF. The entire variable domain, with the rest obtained from reference TRBV7-3 and TRBJ2-1, is as follows: GAGVSQTPSNKVTEKGKYVELRCDPISGHTALYWYRQSLGQGPEFLIYFQGTGAADDSGLPNDRFFAVRPEGSVSTLKIQRTERGDSAVYLCASRSGTTGYNEQFFGPGTRLTVL.

The CDR3 coding sequence is TGTGCCAGCGGTAGCGCCCGCGATACGCAGTATTTT. It specifies CASGSARDTQYF. V is TRBV4-2 and J is TRBJ2-3; TRBD2 might be the D (5 bases). V was trimmed by 8 bases and J by 6 bases, leaving 12 bases between them. The CDR3 covers 12 residues. The germline CDR1 and CDR2 sequences are LGHNA and YNFKEQ.

This clonotype was observed a handful of times. The rearrangement links TRBV9 to TRBJ2-5; D remains ambiguous. The V gene's germline CDR1 is SGDLS and CDR2 YYNGEE. There are 15 residues in the CDR3. Trimming took 0 bases from V and 2 from J, leaving 11 bases between them. The CDR3 here is CASSVAPGKQETQYF. CDR3 nucleotides: TGTGCCAGCAGCGTAGCTCCAGGAAAACAAGAGACCCAGTACTTC.

This clonotype was seen a handful of times. A much larger clone differs from this one at a single base, so this may be a read error. The chain uses TRBV20-1 and TRBJ1-6; D is unresolved. CDR3 length: 13 residues. The germline V gene has CDR1 DFQATT and CDR2 SNEGSKA (reference sequence). CDR3 sequence: CSARDSYNSPPHF. The CDR3 region has the DNA TGCAGTGCTAGAGACAGCTATAATTCACCCCCCCACTTT.

This clonotype turned up a few times. The V call is TRBV25-1, the J call TRBJ2-3, with TRBD2 matching 10 bases. The CDR3 contains 16 residues. Germline V lookup: CDR1 MGHDK, CDR2 SYGVNS. J was trimmed by 4 bases and V by 1 base; bases with no gene match: 5. The CDR3 loop reads CASSELAGGGPDTQYF. The CDR3 DNA is TGTGCCAGCAGTGAATTAGCGGGGGGAGGACCAGATACGCAGTATTTT.

This clonotype showed up just a few times. This chain connects TRBV7-2 to TRBJ1-2; 9 nucleotides align to TRBD1. J lost 4 bases, V lost 1 base, and 10 bases had no gene match. This CDR3 contains 17 residues. The germline CDR1 and CDR2 sequences are SGHTA and FQGNSA. The CDR3 region is CASSLGDRDYSIYGYTF. Here the CDR3 DNA reads TGTGCCAGCAGCTTAGGGGACAGGGACTATTCAATCTATGGCTACACCTTC. The variable domain in full, with the rest retrieved from reference TRBV7-2 and TRBJ1-2, is GAGVSQSPSNKVTEKGKDVELRCDPISGHTALYWYRQSLGQGLEFLIYFQGNSAPDKSGLPSDRFSAERTGGSVSTLTIQRTQQEDSAVYLCASSLGDRDYSIYGYTFGSGTRLTVV.

The rearrangement joins TRBV27 to TRBJ2-7; a weak D match, TRBD1 (6 bases). Germline-derived CDR1 and CDR2 are MNHEY and SMNVEV (reference sequence). V was shortened by 4 bases and J by 2 bases, with 24 bases between the two germline ends. The CDR3 runs to 18 residues. As DNA, the CDR3 is TGTGCCAGCAGTTCCTTACAGGGCTCAACTTTAGCGACCTACGAGCAGTACTTC. Protein: CASSSLQGSTLATYEQYF.

This sequence joins TRBV6-5 and TRBJ2-7, with D maybe TRBD2 (6 bases). This CDR3 has 16 residues. The V gene's germline CDR1 is MNHEY and CDR2 SVGAGI. With 0 bases removed from V and 1 base from J, the gap between germline ends came to 13 bases. CDR3 sequence (DNA): TGTGCCAGCAGTTACTCCAGGGACTCACTTTCCTACGAGCAGTACTTC. This encodes CASSYSRDSLSYEQYF.

The chain combines TRBV27 with TRBJ2-3; 9 nucleotides match TRBD2. The V gene's germline CDR1 is MNHEY and CDR2 SMNVEV (reference sequence). CDR3 length: 18 residues. J was trimmed by 4 bases and V by 0 bases; bases with no gene match: 11. CDR3 amino acids: CASSLSSSGEPNADTQYF. CDR3 in DNA: TGTGCCAGCAGTTTATCATCTAGCGGGGAACCGAACGCAGATACGCAGTATTTT.

The chain uses TRBV4-2 and TRBJ2-5; D is unclear. Germline lookup yields CDR1 LGHNA and CDR2 YNFKEQ. V dropped 0 bases and J dropped 4 bases, with 6 bases sitting between them. CDR3 size: 13 residues. This chain's CDR3 is CASSQDIGETQYF. In DNA form, the CDR3 reads TGTGCCAGCAGCCAAGATATAGGAGAGACCCAGTACTTC.

The V and J genes are TRBV20-1 and TRBJ2-7; 10 bases fit TRBD2. Germline lookup yields CDR1 DFQATT and CDR2 SNEGSKA (reference sequence). The ends lost 4 bases at V and 3 bases at J; junction bases unmatched: 6. The CDR3 loop spans 14 amino acids. The CDR3 DNA follows: TGCAGTGCTAAAAAACTAGCGGGAAACTACGAGCAGTACTTC. Translating it yields CSAKKLAGNYEQYF.

CDR3 DNA sequence: TGTGCCAGCAGCTTCGGACAGGGGGGTGGCTACACCTTC. Translating it yields CASSFGQGGGYTF. The gene calls are TRBV7-2 and TRBJ1-2; TRBD1 aligns across 10 bases. CDR1 is SGHTA, CDR2 FQGNSA, per germline. This CDR3 has 13 residues. V shed 3 bases and J 7 bases; nucleotides not matched to a gene: 2.

V usage is TRBV14 and J usage is TRBJ2-5; D is perhaps TRBD1 or TRBD2 (6 bases each). Germline lookup yields CDR1 SGHDN and CDR2 FVKESK. CDR3 length: 15 amino acids. Trimming cost V 0 bases and J 2 bases, with 10 bases left between them. The CDR3 loop reads CASSQEGGTQETQYF. The DNA of the CDR3 is TGTGCCAGCAGCCAAGAGGGGGGCACACAAGAGACCCAGTACTTC.

This clonotype was observed a few times. The CDR3 nucleotides read TGCAGCGTTGGAGGACCACGGACAGGCCTGGGAGAGACCCAGTACTTC. This encodes CSVGGPRTGLGETQYF. The V and J genes are TRBV29-1 and TRBJ2-5; 7 bases agree with TRBD1. The CDR3 runs to 16 residues. Per the germline V gene, CDR1 is SQVTM and CDR2 is ANQGSEA. With 4 bases clipped from V and 4 bases from J, the junction kept 15 bases outside the gene matches.

The chain carries TRBV20-1 and TRBJ2-7, with 8 bases identical to TRBD1. Germline CDR1 and CDR2: DFQATT and SNEGSKA (reference sequence). Trimming at V came to 3 bases and at J to 7 bases, leaving 17 bases not matched to a gene. This CDR3 has 16 amino acids. CDR3 amino acids: CSARTTGGDPYNEQYF. The CDR3 DNA reads as TGCAGTGCTAGGACAACAGGGGGTGACCCCTACAATGAGCAGTACTTC.

The rearrangement joins TRBV12-3 or TRBV12-4 to TRBJ2-3; D gene uncertain. The V end lost 6 bases, the J end lost 2 bases, and 12 bases lay between the germline ends. CDR3 length: 14 residues. CDR3 bases: TGTGCCAGCAGCATTCGGGCCGACACAGATACGCAGTATTTT. Its translation: CASSIRADTDTQYF.

This clonotype has more than one count but fewer than ten. The chain uses TRBV12-3 or TRBV12-4 and TRBJ2-3, with TRBD2 matching over 10 bases. The CDR3 covers 15 residues. J was trimmed by 3 bases and V by 2 bases; bases with no gene match: 2. The CDR3, as DNA: TGTGCCAGCAGTTTAAGCGGGAGGGGGACAGATACGCAGTATTTT. Encoded protein: CASSLSGRGTDTQYF.

The chain employs TRBV3-1 and TRBJ1-5; D may be TRBD1 (5 bases). The V end lost 5 bases, the J end lost 5 bases, and 10 bases lay between the germline ends. This CDR3 has 13 residues. Per the germline V gene, CDR1 is LGHDT and CDR2 is YNNKEL (reference sequence). This CDR3 reads CASSSRQYQPQHF. In nucleotides, the CDR3 is TGTGCCAGCAGCTCGCGACAGTATCAGCCCCAGCATTTT. The full variable domain, with the rest looked up from reference TRBV3-1 and TRBJ1-5, is DTAVSQTPKYLVTQMGNDKSIKCEQNLGHDTMYWYKQDSKKFLKIMFSYNNKELIINETVPNRFSPKSPDKAHLNLHINSLELGDSAVYFCASSSRQYQPQHFGDGTRLSIL.

The chain employs TRBV25-1 and TRBJ1-1; D call uncertain. V dropped 1 base and J dropped 2 bases, with 11 bases sitting between them. The germline V gene has CDR1 MGHDK and CDR2 SYGVNS. This CDR3 spans 15 amino acids. CDR3 region: CASSEFSAINTEAFF. CDR3 sequence (DNA): TGTGCCAGCAGTGAATTCTCAGCGATAAACACTGAAGCTTTCTTT.

Only a few counts were recorded for this clonotype. The rearrangement joins TRBV14 to TRBJ1-1; D not resolved. The V end lost 4 bases, the J end lost 0 bases, and 9 bases lay between the germline ends. Germline-derived CDR1 and CDR2 are SGHDN and FVKESK. The CDR3 covers 14 residues. Here the CDR3 DNA reads TGTGCCAGCAGCCTCCTTGGGGTGAACACTGAAGCTTTCTTT. Protein sequence: CASSLLGVNTEAFF. Based on the CDR3 plus reference TRBV14 and TRBJ1-1, the full variable domain is EAGVTQFPSHSVIEKGQTVTLRCDPISGHDNLYWYRRVMGKEIKFLLHFVKESKQDESGMPNNRFLAERTGGTYSTLKVQPAELEDSGVYFCASSLLGVNTEAFFGQGTRLTVV.

V and J are TRBV5-4 and TRBJ2-3; 8 nucleotides line up with TRBD2. The CDR3 length is 15 residues. Germline-derived CDR1 and CDR2 are SGHNT and YYREEE (reference sequence). The V and J ends lost 4 bases and 6 bases, in that order; junction bases with no gene match: 10. DNA for the CDR3: TGTGCCAGCAGCCCCGGGGGCGGGAGGTACGATACGCAGTATTTT. Amino acid sequence: CASSPGGGRYDTQYF.

The chain carries TRBV27 and TRBJ1-2; D remains ambiguous. Germline values: CDR1 MNHEY, CDR2 SMNVEV (reference sequence). The length of the CDR3 is 13 residues. Trimming cost V 1 base and J 5 bases, with 8 bases left between them. The CDR3 DNA reads as TGTGCCAGCAGTTTATTCCCACGGTATGGCTACACCTTC. Protein: CASSLFPRYGYTF.

This clonotype turned up a few times. The V gene is TRBV6-1, the J gene TRBJ2-1, with 12 bases that match TRBD2. Germline V gene data show CDR1 as MNHNS and CDR2 as SASEGT. Trimming at V came to 0 bases and at J to 6 bases, leaving 9 bases not matched to a gene. The CDR3 runs to 18 residues. CDR3 region: CASSEAGASGGASNEQFF. CDR3 coding DNA: TGTGCCAGCAGTGAAGCCGGGGCTAGCGGGGGGGCCTCCAATGAGCAGTTCTTC.

The table lists this clonotype with many counts. The chain couples TRBV4-3 to TRBJ2-5, with 12 bases matching TRBD1. The germline gives CDR1 LGHNA, CDR2 YSLEER. The V gene end was trimmed by 3 bases and the J gene end by 3 bases; junction bases not matched to a gene: 5. The CDR3 is 16 amino acids. The CDR3 coding sequence is TGCGCCAGCAGCCAGGGGGACAGGGGGCGCGAAGAGACCCAGTACTTC. Protein: CASSQGDRGREETQYF.

J is TRBJ1-5 and V is TRBV20-1; D is uncertain. From germline, CDR1 is DFQATT and CDR2 SNEGSKA (reference sequence). Trimming cost V 2 bases and J 3 bases, with 11 bases left between them. CDR3 length: 14 residues. CDR3 loop: CSARNPYNNQPQHF. As DNA, the CDR3 is TGCAGTGCTAGAAACCCGTATAACAATCAGCCCCAGCATTTT.

The chain couples TRBV29-1 to TRBJ2-3; either TRBD1 or TRBD2 may fit D (6 bases each). V was shortened by 1 base and J by 1 base, with 9 bases between the two germline ends. The CDR3 consists of 14 residues. Germline V CDR1 and CDR2: SQVTM, ANQGSEA. In DNA form, the CDR3 reads TGCAGCGTTGAAGGGGGGGCCGGCACAGATACGCAGTATTTT. This codes for CSVEGGAGTDTQYF.